This entry lists 30 T cell receptor beta chains sequenced from one sample in a study of blood T cell repertoires in COVID-19. Method: immunoSEQ multiplex PCR; TCRdb's copy keeps in-frame clones and lacks some. The data show tens of thousands of clones, around nine tenths seen once. The material sequenced was peripheral blood. The receptors were gathered from a woman aged 65 to 85 with acute or convalescent COVID-19.

This chain connects TRBV24-1 to TRBJ1-2; D gene ambiguous. The V gene lost 9 bases and the J gene lost 5 bases, with 9 bases spanning the gap. The CDR3 has 11 residues. Germline V lookup: CDR1 KGHDR, CDR2 SFDVKD. CDR3 sequence (DNA): TGTGCCACCGCGAATACGTATGGCTACACCTTC. It specifies CATANTYGYTF.

This chain joins TRBV3-1 (or the pseudogene TRBV3-2) and TRBJ1-2; 8 bases align to TRBD1. Germline CDR1 LGHDT, CDR2 YNNKEL (reference sequence). Trimming at V came to 3 bases and at J to 7 bases, leaving 10 bases not matched to a gene. The CDR3 length is 15 residues. The CDR3: CASSQYSGGASGYTF. The CDR3 DNA reads TGTGCCAGCAGCCAGTATTCAGGGGGCGCGTCTGGCTACACCTTC.

CDR3 bases: TGTGCCAGCAGTGATGGACAGGGAAGACAGCCCCAGCATTTT. This gives the protein CASSDGQGRQPQHF. The V and J genes are TRBV25-1 and TRBJ1-5; 8 nucleotides line up with TRBD1. The CDR3 length is 14 residues. After removal of 3 bases from V and 7 bases from J, the junction contained 5 bases not matched to a gene. Germline CDR1 is MGHDK and CDR2 is SYGVNS. The full variable domain, rest sourced from reference TRBV25-1 and TRBJ1-5, is EADIYQTPRYLVIGTGKKITLECSQTMGHDKMYWYQQDPGMELHLIHYSYGVNSTEKGDLSSESTVSRIRTEHFPLTLESARPSHTSQYLCASSDGQGRQPQHFGDGTRLSIL.

This rearrangement joins TRBV5-1 to TRBJ2-4; TRBD2 matches at 8 bases. This CDR3 has 14 amino acids. Germline V CDR1 and CDR2: SGHRS, YFSETQ. J gave up 3 bases and V 2 bases, and 1 base lay outside the gene matches. CDR3 in DNA: TGCGCCAGCAGCTTAGCGGGGGACAAAAACATTCAGTACTTC. It specifies CASSLAGDKNIQYF.

The rearrangement uses TRBV27 and TRBJ2-1; 7 positions match TRBD1. This CDR3 is 17 amino acids long. Per the germline V gene, CDR1 is MNHEY and CDR2 is SMNVEV (reference sequence). After removal of 3 bases from V and 1 base from J, the junction contained 9 bases not matched to a gene. The CDR3 coding sequence is TGTGCCAGCAGTTTTACGTGGGGCAGGGGGTCCTACAATGAGCAGTTCTTC. Translated, it gives CASSFTWGRGSYNEQFF.

This chain joins TRBV18 and TRBJ1-1, with D unresolved. The CDR3 consists of 19 residues. Per germline, CDR1 KGHSH and CDR2 LQKENI. Trimming removed 3 bases at V and 4 bases at J, with 27 bases between. The CDR3 reads CASSPAYRTRADLTTEAFF. Here the CDR3 DNA reads TGTGCCAGCTCACCGGCGTACAGAACTAGAGCGGACCTAACCACTGAAGCTTTCTTT.

This chain links TRBV7-9 with TRBJ1-4, with 7 bases matching TRBD1. This CDR3 is 14 amino acids long. V shed 4 bases, J shed 8 bases, and the junction held 7 bases outside the gene matches. Germline values: CDR1 SEHNR, CDR2 FQNEAQ (reference sequence). The CDR3 nucleotides read TGTGCCAGCAGCTCAAGGGGACAGTACGAAAAACTGTTTTTT. Its protein is CASSSRGQYEKLFF.

The chain combines TRBV19 with TRBJ2-2; a weak D match, TRBD1 (5 bases). CDR1 is LNHDA and CDR2 is SQIVND in the germline V gene (reference sequence). The CDR3 totals 16 residues. V was clipped by 7 bases and J by 3 bases, with 18 bases between them. CDR3 residues: CASNPTESGYTGELFF. The CDR3 nucleotides are TGTGCCAGTAACCCGACAGAAAGTGGATACACCGGGGAGCTGTTTTTT.

The rearrangement links TRBV11-2 to TRBJ1-2, with TRBD1 identical over 8 bases. The CDR3 is made up of 13 amino acids. J gave up 5 bases and V 5 bases, and 4 bases lay outside the gene matches. CDR1 is SGHAT, CDR2 FQNNGV, per germline. The CDR3 coding sequence is TGTGCCAGCAGCCGGACAGGGTCGTATGGCTACACCTTC. Translated: CASSRTGSYGYTF.

There are a few counts of this clone. V gene TRBV3-1 (or the pseudogene TRBV3-2) combines with J gene TRBJ2-5; D is perhaps TRBD1 (6 bases). The CDR3 consists of 14 residues. The V gene lost 4 bases and the J gene lost 3 bases, with 12 bases spanning the gap. Germline V CDR1 and CDR2: LGHDT, YNNKEL (reference sequence). CDR3 in amino acids: CASSRGPGKETQYF. The DNA for the CDR3 is TGTGCCAGCAGCCGGGGGCCGGGCAAAGAGACCCAGTACTTC.

With regard to this clone: Other DNA sequences within the sample encode an identical CDR3. The chain combines TRBV6-5 with TRBJ1-2; D is perhaps TRBD1 (6 bases). Trimming took 7 bases from V and 2 from J, leaving 8 bases between them. Germline-derived CDR1 and CDR2 are MNHEY and SVGAGI. The CDR3 totals 12 residues. The CDR3 sequence: CASTTGNYGYTF. In nucleotides, the CDR3 is TGTGCCAGCACAACAGGGAACTATGGCTACACCTTC.

The V call is TRBV5-1, the J call TRBJ2-7; a weak D match, TRBD2 (6 bases). V lost 3 bases, J lost 0 bases, and 10 bases lay in between. From germline, CDR1 is SGHRS and CDR2 YFSETQ. There are 14 residues in the CDR3. CDR3 sequence: CASSSWEASYEQYF. The DNA of the CDR3 is TGCGCCAGCAGCTCCTGGGAGGCCTCCTACGAGCAGTACTTC.

J is TRBJ2-2 and V is TRBV28; D unclear. Per the germline V gene, CDR1 is MDHEN and CDR2 is SYDVKM. The V end lost 6 bases, the J end lost 6 bases, and 11 bases lay between the germline ends. This CDR3 contains 13 residues. The CDR3, as DNA: TGTGCCAGCAGCTATTTCTATCCCGGGGAGCTGTTTTTT. It translates to CASSYFYPGELFF.

V and J are TRBV28 and TRBJ2-3; 15 bases align to TRBD2. Germline CDR1 is MDHEN and CDR2 is SYDVKM. CDR3 length equals 20 residues. V was pared by 2 bases and J by 4 bases, with 13 bases of the junction left unmatched. The CDR3 loop is CASSLRDRGRTSGRADTQYF. CDR3 nucleotide sequence: TGTGCCAGCAGTTTAAGGGACAGGGGGAGGACTAGCGGGAGGGCAGATACGCAGTATTTT.

This chain uses TRBV5-4 with TRBJ2-1, with 12 bases aligning to TRBD2. From germline, CDR1 is SGHNT and CDR2 YYREEE (reference sequence). The CDR3 is 15 residues long. The V segment lost 10 bases and the J segment 7 bases; nucleotides outside the gene matches: 12. CDR3 DNA sequence: TGTGCCTCTACTGCTAGCGGGGGGGCGTTGAATGAGCAGTTCTTC. It encodes CASTASGGALNEQFF.

J is TRBJ2-3 and V is TRBV5-6; TRBD2 might be the D (6 bases). Looked up from germline, CDR1 is SGHDT and CDR2 is YYEEEE. The CDR3 loop spans 16 amino acids. V dropped 2 bases and J dropped 4 bases, with 17 bases sitting between them. As DNA, the CDR3 is TGTGCCAGCAGCTTCCGGGACTGGCTTAGGGCAGATACGCAGTATTTT. Its protein is CASSFRDWLRADTQYF. Drawing the rest from reference TRBV5-6 and TRBJ2-3, the complete variable domain is DAGVTQSPTHLIKTRGQQVTLRCSPKSGHDTVSWYQQALGQGPQFIFQYYEEEERQRGNFPDRFSGHQFPNYSSELNVNALLLGDSALYLCASSFRDWLRADTQYFGPGTRLTVL.

CDR3 bases: TGTGCCAGCAGCTTAGTAGCAGGGGATCAGCCCCAGCATTTT. Protein sequence: CASSLVAGDQPQHF. The chain is built from TRBV7-6 and TRBJ1-5, with D possibly TRBD1 on 6 matching bases. Trimming removed 1 base from V and 5 bases from J, with 9 bases in between. The CDR3 length is 14 residues. Germline V gene sequence: CDR1 SGHVS, CDR2 FNYEAQ.

The J gene is TRBJ1-2, the V gene TRBV11-2; D is ambiguous. Trimming shortened V by 3 bases and J by 6 bases, and 8 bases separated the two germline ends. There are 12 residues in the CDR3. Germline V gene data show CDR1 as SGHAT and CDR2 as FQNNGV. In nucleotides, the CDR3 is TGTGCCAGCAGCTTGGCAGGCCATGGCTACACCTTC. Translated, it gives CASSLAGHGYTF.

The chain combines TRBV9 with TRBJ2-5; possibly TRBD2 for D (5 bases). Germline CDR1 is SGDLS and CDR2 is YYNGEE. Deletions cut 6 bases from V and 1 base from J, with 16 bases between. The CDR3 extends over 15 amino acids. The DNA of the CDR3 is TGTGCCAGCACCCCCACGAGGGCTCCCCAAGAGACCCAGTACTTC. This gives the protein CASTPTRAPQETQYF.

The rearrangement links TRBV7-2 to TRBJ2-2; the D gene is possibly TRBD1 (6 bases). This CDR3 contains 16 residues. Germline V gene data show CDR1 as SGHTA and CDR2 as FQGNSA. Between the trimmed V and J ends, which lost 1 base and 5 bases, there was a span of 14 bases. The CDR3 is CASSLVSGDLTGELFF. DNA for the CDR3: TGTGCCAGCAGCTTAGTATCAGGGGATTTAACCGGGGAGCTGTTTTTT.

This sequence joins TRBV11-1 and TRBJ2-2, with TRBD2 as a possible D gene (5 bases). The V end lost 5 bases, the J end lost 6 bases, and 13 bases lay between the germline ends. This CDR3 region has 14 residues. Germline V gene sequence: CDR1 SGHAT, CDR2 FQDESV (reference sequence). CDR3 sequence: CASSGLGEAGELFF. DNA of the CDR3: TGTGCCAGCAGCGGCCTCGGGGAAGCCGGGGAGCTGTTTTTT. Variable domain in full (rest from reference TRBV11-1 and TRBJ2-2): EAEVAQSPRYKITEKSQAVAFWCDPISGHATLYWYRQILGQGPELLVQFQDESVVDDSQLPKDRFSAERLKGVDSTLKIQPAELGDSAMYLCASSGLGEAGELFFGEGSRLTVL.

The rearrangement links TRBV19 to TRBJ2-1, with 10 bases fitting TRBD2. Germline V gene lookup returns CDR1 LNHDA and CDR2 SQIVND (reference sequence). Losses at the gene ends were 3 bases for V and 9 bases for J; bases not matched to a gene: 5. The CDR3 length is 14 residues. The CDR3 DNA reads TGTGCCAGTAGTATCCGAGCGGGAGGGTCTGAGCAGTTCTTC. As protein: CASSIRAGGSEQFF.

V usage is TRBV12-5 and J usage is TRBJ2-1; 8 nucleotides match TRBD1. CDR3 length equals 16 residues. The trim removed 2 bases at V and 7 bases at J, leaving 10 bases unmatched. Germline V gene lookup returns CDR1 LGHNT and CDR2 FRNRAP. The CDR3 DNA is TGTGCTAGTGGTTTGTTCGGGACAGGTTTACGTAATGAGCAGTTCTTC. Protein: CASGLFGTGLRNEQFF. Combining the CDR3 with reference TRBV12-5 and TRBJ2-1 gives the whole variable domain DARVTQTPRHKVTEMGQEVTMRCQPILGHNTVFWYRQTMMQGLELLAYFRNRAPLDDSGMPKDRFSAEMPDATLATLKIQPSEPRDSAVYFCASGLFGTGLRNEQFFGPGTRLTVL.

The CDR3 sequence is CASSSRLAGDSSYNEQFF. The CDR3 coding sequence is TGTGCCAGCTCATCAAGACTAGCGGGGGATAGCTCCTACAATGAGCAGTTCTTC. The genes are TRBV18 and TRBJ2-1; TRBD2 aligns across 12 bases. The CDR3 has 18 residues. In germline, CDR1 is KGHSH, CDR2 LQKENI. V was pared by 5 bases and J by 0 bases, with 8 bases of the junction left unmatched.

This clone has only one observation. J is TRBJ2-5 and V is TRBV5-6; a possible D gene is TRBD1 (5 bases). The germline CDR1 and CDR2 sequences are SGHDT and YYEEEE. V gave up 3 bases and J gave up 2 bases, with 8 bases separating them. CDR3 length: 13 residues. The DNA of the CDR3 is TGTGCCAGCAGCTCGACAGCGCAAGAGACCCAGTACTTC. This gives the protein CASSSTAQETQYF.

V gene TRBV2 combines with J gene TRBJ2-1, with a possible D match to TRBD2 (7 bases). Germline loops: CDR1 SNHLY, CDR2 FYNNEI. The CDR3 loop spans 15 amino acids. V was shortened by 5 bases and J by 6 bases, with 17 bases between the two germline ends. The CDR3 DNA reads TGTGCCAGCAGTTGGGGGGACGGGGGGCTCAATGAGCAGTTCTTC. Encoded protein: CASSWGDGGLNEQFF.

V gene TRBV28 combines with J gene TRBJ2-1; a weak D match, TRBD1 (5 bases). V was cut by 3 bases and J by 6 bases, with 9 bases left in between. This CDR3 has 13 residues. Germline values: CDR1 MDHEN, CDR2 SYDVKM. The CDR3 is CASSFGAVNEQFF. CDR3 nucleotides: TGTGCCAGCAGTTTTGGGGCTGTCAATGAGCAGTTCTTC.

The V call is TRBV10-3, the J call TRBJ1-2; a possible D gene is TRBD1 (6 bases). The germline CDR1 and CDR2 sequences are ENHRY and SYGVKD. V was shortened by 0 bases and J by 4 bases, with 12 bases between the two germline ends. The CDR3 is made up of 15 amino acids. CDR3 in amino acids: CAISESTGTTYGYTF. CDR3 in DNA: TGTGCCATCAGTGAGTCGACGGGGACAACCTATGGCTACACCTTC.

The chain is built from TRBV2 and TRBJ1-2, with a possible D match to TRBD1 (6 bases). The CDR3 extends over 12 amino acids. V lost 6 bases and J 8 bases, leaving 13 bases between the germline ends. CDR1 is SNHLY, CDR2 FYNNEI, per germline. The CDR3 sequence is CASRGGGWGYTF. CDR3 DNA: TGTGCCAGCAGAGGCGGGGGCTGGGGCTACACCTTC.

This clone was counted once. The rearrangement links TRBV6-2 or TRBV6-3 to TRBJ2-1; tentative D call: TRBD1 (5 bases). This CDR3 has 15 residues. Germline loops: CDR1 MNHEY, CDR2 SVGEGT. V dropped 2 bases and J dropped 2 bases, with 10 bases sitting between them. CDR3 bases: TGTGCCAGCAGTTACGACAGAAAGACCTACAATGAGCAGTTCTTC. It encodes CASSYDRKTYNEQFF.